A selection of T cell receptor beta chains follows, all from one sample in a study of blood T cell repertoires in COVID-19. TCRdb keeps only in-frame clones here, not all; method: immunoSEQ multiplex PCR. The table includes 250,000 to 350,000 clones, about 89% detected once. Source material: peripheral blood. The receptors originated from a woman in her fifties or sixties with acute or convalescent COVID-19. Both conserved end residues are part of each CDR3. A D gene is named only where the DNA matches it firmly. Clone size is stated in some rows and not others, as once, few, many or a class when expanded.

J gene: TRBJ1-1
clone size: NA
D gene: NA
V gene: TRBV21-1
CDR3 DNA: TGTGCCACCCGGGATAGAAGTGACACTGAAGCTTTCTTT
CDR3 protein: CATRDRSDTEAFF

J gene: TRBJ2-7
clone size: NA
D gene: NA
V gene: TRBV19
CDR3 DNA: TGTGCCAGTAGCAACCGAGGCGGCGACGAGCAGTACTTC
CDR3 protein: CASSNRGGDEQYF

J gene: TRBJ2-1
clone size: few
D gene: TRBD2
V gene: TRBV4-2
CDR3 DNA: TGTGCCAGCAGCCAAGATTTCTCGGGACTAGCCGGCAATGAGCAGTTCTTC
CDR3 protein: CASSQDFSGLAGNEQFF

J gene: TRBJ2-2
clone size: NA
D gene: NA
V gene: TRBV14
CDR3 DNA: TGTGCCAGCAGCCCTCGGGACTTGTATTTCGGGGAGCTGTTTTTT
CDR3 protein: CASSPRDLYFGELFF

J gene: TRBJ1-1
clone size: NA
D gene: NA
V gene: TRBV24-1
CDR3 DNA: TGTGCCACCAGTGATACTGCGGGACCCAAGTCGGACACTGAAGCTTTCTTT
CDR3 protein: CATSDTAGPKSDTEAFF

J gene: TRBJ1-6
clone size: few
D gene: NA
V gene: TRBV5-1
CDR3 DNA: TGCGCCAGCAGGCCGGGCAGGGACACCTATAATTCACCCCTCCACTTT
CDR3 protein: CASRPGRDTYNSPLHF

J gene: TRBJ2-3
clone size: NA
D gene: TRBD2
V gene: TRBV28
CDR3 DNA: TGTGCCTGGGGGGCGGGAGGGCTCACAGATACGCAGTATTTT
CDR3 protein: CAWGAGGLTDTQYF

J gene: TRBJ2-2
clone size: NA
D gene: TRBD1
V gene: TRBV18
CDR3 DNA: TGTGCCAGCTCACCACCTCTTCTGACAGGGGGTGCCGGGGAGCTGTTTTTT
CDR3 protein: CASSPPLLTGGAGELFF

J gene: TRBJ2-5
clone size: NA
D gene: NA
V gene: TRBV29-1
CDR3 DNA: TGCAGCGTTGTGGACAGCGAGACCCAGTACTTC
CDR3 protein: CSVVDSETQYF

J gene: TRBJ2-3
clone size: NA
D gene: NA
V gene: TRBV4-3
CDR3 DNA: TGCGCCAGCAGCCAAGATGCCAGACAGGTAGTGGATACGCAGTATTTT
CDR3 protein: CASSQDARQVVDTQYF

J gene: TRBJ2-1
clone size: NA
D gene: TRBD2
V gene: TRBV19
CDR3 DNA: TGTGCCAGTAGTATAGGTTCGGCGGGGGGGGCCTACAATGAGCAGTTCTTC
CDR3 protein: CASSIGSAGGAYNEQFF

J gene: TRBJ2-3
clone size: NA
D gene: TRBD2
V gene: TRBV10-3
CDR3 DNA: TGTGCCATCAGTTATCTAGCGGGTTTAGATACGCAGTATTTT
CDR3 protein: CAISYLAGLDTQYF

J gene: TRBJ1-4
clone size: NA
D gene: NA
V gene: TRBV5-6
CDR3 DNA: TGTGCCAGCAGCTCTCTCCCTCGGGGACAAGGAACTAATGAAAAACTGTTTTTT
CDR3 protein: CASSSLPRGQGTNEKLFF

J gene: TRBJ2-7
clone size: NA
D gene: NA
V gene: TRBV11-2
CDR3 DNA: TGTGCCAGCAGCCGTGGCCCACCCAACTACGAGCAGTACTTC
CDR3 protein: CASSRGPPNYEQYF

J gene: TRBJ2-7
clone size: NA
D gene: TRBD1
V gene: TRBV11-2
CDR3 DNA: TGTGCCAGCAGCTTAGGGGGGACAGGGATCTACGAGCAGTACTTC
CDR3 protein: CASSLGGTGIYEQYF

J gene: TRBJ1-2
clone size: NA
D gene: NA
V gene: TRBV19
CDR3 DNA: TGTGCCAGTAGTATAGAAGGGGCCAGCGGCTACACCTTC
CDR3 protein: CASSIEGASGYTF

J gene: TRBJ2-2
clone size: NA
D gene: TRBD1
V gene: TRBV7-2
CDR3 DNA: TGTGCCAGCAGCTTAACAGGGGGCAGAGGGGAGCTGTTTTTT
CDR3 protein: CASSLTGGRGELFF

J gene: TRBJ1-1
clone size: NA
D gene: NA
V gene: TRBV6-5
CDR3 DNA: TGTGCCAGCAGTTACTCTAGAAACCTGGTAGTTCAAGCTTTCTTT
CDR3 protein: CASSYSRNLVVQAFF

J gene: TRBJ2-7
clone size: NA
D gene: TRBD2
V gene: TRBV23-1
CDR3 DNA: TGCGCCAGCAGTCTCCATTGCCCAGCGGGATCCTACGAGCAGTACTTC
CDR3 protein: CASSLHCPAGSYEQYF

J gene: TRBJ1-6
clone size: NA
D gene: NA
V gene: TRBV19
CDR3 DNA: TGTGCCAGTAGTAGGGGGACATTTGAATTCGTATCACCCCTCCACTTT
CDR3 protein: CASSRGTFEFVSPLHF

J gene: TRBJ2-5
clone size: NA
D gene: TRBD1
V gene: TRBV18
CDR3 DNA: TGTGCCAGCTCAGAGGGGGCCCTGGAGACCCAGTACTTC
CDR3 protein: CASSEGALETQYF

J gene: TRBJ2-1
clone size: NA
D gene: TRBD1
V gene: TRBV24-1
CDR3 DNA: TGTGCCACCAGTGCCTGGACAGGGTTGGATGAGCAGTTCTTC
CDR3 protein: CATSAWTGLDEQFF

J gene: TRBJ2-7
clone size: NA
D gene: TRBD1
V gene: TRBV27
CDR3 DNA: TGTGCCAGCAGTCCCGGCACAGGGGGTTACGAGCAGTACTTC
CDR3 protein: CASSPGTGGYEQYF

J gene: TRBJ2-1
clone size: NA
D gene: NA
V gene: TRBV20-1
CDR3 DNA: TGCAGTGCTAACTTGTATGAGCAGTTCTTC
CDR3 protein: CSANLYEQFF

J gene: TRBJ2-7
clone size: NA
D gene: TRBD2
V gene: TRBV24-1
CDR3 DNA: TGTGCCACCAGTGCCTGGGGGGGCTACGAGCAGTACTTC
CDR3 protein: CATSAWGGYEQYF

J gene: TRBJ1-1
clone size: NA
D gene: NA
V gene: TRBV7-2
CDR3 DNA: TGTGCCAGCAGTCGACAGAGCAGCACTGAAGCTTTCTTT
CDR3 protein: CASSRQSSTEAFF

J gene: TRBJ2-5
clone size: once
D gene: NA
V gene: TRBV29-1
CDR3 DNA: TGCAGCGTGACTGTGGCGGCGGCTCAAGAGACCCAGTACTTC
CDR3 protein: CSVTVAAAQETQYF

J gene: TRBJ1-2
clone size: NA
D gene: NA
V gene: TRBV15
CDR3 DNA: TGTGCCACCAGCAGTCAGGGATTAAACTATGGCTACACCTTC
CDR3 protein: CATSSQGLNYGYTF

J gene: TRBJ1-1
clone size: NA
D gene: NA
V gene: TRBV9
CDR3 DNA: TGTGCCAGCAGCGTAGAGTTGGGGGCTTCGAACACTGAAGCTTTCTTT
CDR3 protein: CASSVELGASNTEAFF

J gene: TRBJ1-4
clone size: NA
D gene: TRBD1
V gene: TRBV28
CDR3 DNA: TGTGCCAGCAGTACCACAGGGGGTGAAAAACTGTTTTTT
CDR3 protein: CASSTTGGEKLFF

J gene: TRBJ2-1
clone size: NA
D gene: TRBD2
V gene: TRBV7-3
CDR3 DNA: TGTGCCAGCAGCACCCCTCTAGCGGGAGCCTACAATGAGCAGTTCTTC
CDR3 protein: CASSTPLAGAYNEQFF

J gene: TRBJ1-1
clone size: NA
D gene: NA
V gene: TRBV5-4
CDR3 DNA: TGTGCCAGCAGCACAGGGTTGGTCCAGGACACTGAAGCTTTCTTT
CDR3 protein: CASSTGLVQDTEAFF

J gene: TRBJ1-2
clone size: NA
D gene: NA
V gene: TRBV7-2
CDR3 DNA: TGTGCCAGCAGCCCCACGGGGACTAACTATGGCTACACCTTC
CDR3 protein: CASSPTGTNYGYTF

J gene: TRBJ1-5
clone size: NA
D gene: NA
V gene: TRBV5-6
CDR3 DNA: TGTGCCAGCAGTTCCGGGGGTGTCAATCAGCCCCAGCATTTT
CDR3 protein: CASSSGGVNQPQHF

J gene: TRBJ1-6
clone size: NA
D gene: NA
V gene: TRBV2
CDR3 DNA: TGTGCCAGCAGTGAGGAGCAGCGGGCACCCCTCCACTTT
CDR3 protein: CASSEEQRAPLHF

J gene: TRBJ2-5
clone size: NA
D gene: TRBD2
V gene: TRBV11-2
CDR3 DNA: TGTGCCAGCAGCTTAGCGGGAGGCCGGGAGACCCAGTACTTC
CDR3 protein: CASSLAGGRETQYF

J gene: TRBJ2-2
clone size: NA
D gene: TRBD1
V gene: TRBV18
CDR3 DNA: TGTGCCAGCTCACCACCCGGACAGGGGGCCGGGGAGCTGTTTTTT
CDR3 protein: CASSPPGQGAGELFF

J gene: TRBJ2-1
clone size: NA
D gene: TRBD2
V gene: TRBV5-1
CDR3 DNA: TGCGCCAGCAGCCAGACCTTGAGACTAGCGGGGGGGCCCTACAATGAGCAGTTCTTC
CDR3 protein: CASSQTLRLAGGPYNEQFF

J gene: TRBJ2-7
clone size: NA
D gene: TRBD2
V gene: TRBV3-1/TRBV3-2
CDR3 DNA: TGTGCCAGCAGCCAAGACCTTAGACGGGGGGGCCACTCCTACGAGCAGTACTTC
CDR3 protein: CASSQDLRRGGHSYEQYF